The rows below give T cell receptor beta chains drawn from one sample of a study of T cells in Graves' hyperthyroidism and ophthalmopathy. TCRdb re-derived calls from the multiplex PCR reads in MiXCR, one entry per CDR3 protein. Of 500,000 or so distinct CDR3 sequences in the sample, over 15% are singletons; the top ten hold approximately 18%. Sample: blood. Receptor source: a woman younger than 35 with Graves' ophthalmopathy. Each CDR3 is given with its conserved first and last residue. A D gene is named only where the DNA matches it firmly. Not all rows give a size; the values are once, few, many and, for expanded clones, a class.

size: few
V: TRBV29-1
D: TRBD1
J: TRBJ2-7
DNA: TGCAGCGTTGAAGGGGACAGGGACGAGCAGTACTTC
CDR3: CSVEGDRDEQYF

size: -
V: TRBV30
D: -
J: TRBJ1-5
DNA: TGTGCCTGGAGCCCCCGGGATCAGCCCCAGCATTTT
CDR3: CAWSPRDQPQHF

size: many
V: TRBV12-3/TRBV12-4
D: -
J: TRBJ1-1
DNA: TGTGCCAGCAGTCTCAGGCAAAAGATGACTGAAGCTTTCTTT
CDR3: CASSLRQKMTEAFF

size: many
V: TRBV6-1
D: TRBD2
J: TRBJ2-1
DNA: TGTGCCAGCCTACCTTGGGCGGGAGGGGGGCACAATGAGCAGTTCTTC
CDR3: CASLPWAGGGHNEQFF

size: many
V: TRBV6-1
D: -
J: TRBJ2-1
DNA: TGTGCCAGCTCTACGGTCCTCGGCTTATACAATGAGCAGTTCTTC
CDR3: CASSTVLGLYNEQFF

size: -
V: TRBV6-4
D: -
J: TRBJ2-1
DNA: TGTGCCAGCAGTGAGGATTCTTACTCCTACAATGAGCAGTTCTTC
CDR3: CASSEDSYSYNEQFF

size: few
V: TRBV19
D: TRBD2
J: TRBJ2-7
DNA: TGTGCCAGTAGTGTTAGCGGGGATCTTCCCTACGAGCAGTACTTC
CDR3: CASSVSGDLPYEQYF

size: -
V: TRBV7-9
D: -
J: TRBJ1-1
DNA: TGTGCCAGCAGCTTCGGGGGCGCTCGGAACACTGAAGCTTTCTTT
CDR3: CASSFGGARNTEAFF

size: -
V: TRBV12-3/TRBV12-4
D: TRBD1
J: TRBJ2-7
DNA: TGTGCCAGCAGTTGGCTGGACAGGAGCTACGAGCAGTACTTC
CDR3: CASSWLDRSYEQYF

size: few
V: TRBV15
D: -
J: TRBJ1-1
DNA: TGTGCCACCAGCAGAGACAGGTTGGGCACTGAAGCTTTCTTT
CDR3: CATSRDRLGTEAFF

size: many
V: TRBV28
D: TRBD1
J: TRBJ1-1
DNA: TGTGCCAGCAGTTCTACAGGGGTGAACACTGAAGCTTTCTTT
CDR3: CASSSTGVNTEAFF

size: few
V: TRBV19
D: -
J: TRBJ2-3
DNA: TGTGCCAGCCCTGGGGGGCAGGTGTCAGATACGCAGTATTTT
CDR3: CASPGGQVSDTQYF

size: many
V: TRBV2
D: -
J: TRBJ2-3
DNA: TGTGCCAGCAGTGATATAAGTGCCGTAGATACGCAGTATTTT
CDR3: CASSDISAVDTQYF

size: many
V: TRBV6-5
D: TRBD1
J: TRBJ1-2
DNA: TGTGCCAGCAGTTACTCAGAGGGGGCAAGGGGCTACACCTTC
CDR3: CASSYSEGARGYTF

size: few
V: TRBV7-2
D: TRBD1
J: TRBJ1-5
DNA: TGTGCCAGCAGCCCCGGGACAGCGACTAATCAGCCCCAGCATTTT
CDR3: CASSPGTATNQPQHF

size: -
V: TRBV28
D: TRBD1
J: TRBJ2-3
DNA: TGTGCCAGCAGTCCCTACCTAGGACAGGGCGGCACAGATACGCAGTATTTT
CDR3: CASSPYLGQGGTDTQYF

size: many
V: TRBV11-2
D: -
J: TRBJ2-5
DNA: TGTGCCAGCAGCCAGATTTGGGTATCAGCAGAGACCCAGTACTTC
CDR3: CASSQIWVSAETQYF

size: many
V: TRBV11-3
D: -
J: TRBJ2-1
DNA: TGTGCCAGCAGCCCGCGGGACGGACCACACTATGAGCAGTTCTTC
CDR3: CASSPRDGPHYEQFF